The 30 T cell receptor beta chains in this list originate from one sample, sequenced in a study of blood T cell repertoires in COVID-19. Using immunoSEQ multiplex PCR, the repertoire was profiled, and TCRdb retains in-frame clones only, with some absent. The sample shows fewer than 200,000 clones, around 83% of them seen only once. Sequenced sample: peripheral blood. These receptor sequences come from a woman between 50 and 59 years old with COVID-19, enrolled during active disease.

The chain couples TRBV5-1 to TRBJ1-4; TRBD1 matches 8 bases. The CDR3 has 14 residues. The junction had 4 bases not matched to a gene; V was cut back by 3 bases and J by 6 bases. Germline CDR1 reads SGHRS; CDR2 reads YFSETQ. CDR3 in DNA: TGCGCCAGCAGCTCCGGGACAGGAGATGAAAAACTGTTTTTT. This translates into CASSSGTGDEKLFF.

The chain has TRBV2 and TRBJ1-1; possibly TRBD1 for D (6 bases). CDR1 is SNHLY, CDR2 FYNNEI, per germline. V shed 5 bases and J shed 7 bases, with 8 bases lying between them. This CDR3 spans 11 amino acids. CDR3: CASSYRVEAFF. For the CDR3, the DNA is TGTGCCAGCAGTTACAGGGTTGAAGCTTTCTTT.

This chain joins TRBV5-1 and TRBJ2-5, with TRBD1 identical over 8 bases. Trimming cost V 1 base and J 1 base; bases outside gene matches: 3. Germline V gene sequence: CDR1 SGHRS, CDR2 YFSETQ. The CDR3 sequence is 15 residues long. The CDR3 nucleotides read TGCGCCAGCAGCTTGATTGGACAGGGCCAAGAGACCCAGTACTTC. Translated: CASSLIGQGQETQYF.

The rearrangement uses TRBV18 and TRBJ1-6, with D perhaps TRBD1 (6 bases). V shed 6 bases and J shed 0 bases, with 15 bases lying between them. Per the germline V gene, CDR1 is KGHSH and CDR2 is LQKENI. The CDR3 contains 17 residues. CDR3 sequence (DNA): TGTGCCAGCTCCGAGGACAGTAAGAGCTCCTATAATTCACCCCTCCACTTT. Protein product: CASSEDSKSSYNSPLHF.

The rearrangement joins TRBV7-9 to TRBJ1-1; 9 bases agree with TRBD1. This CDR3 region has 17 residues. Trimming removed 5 bases from V and 1 base from J; junction bases left unmatched: 11. Germline V gives CDR1 SEHNR, CDR2 FQNEAQ (reference sequence). The CDR3 sequence: CASSPQTGGGGNTEAFF. The CDR3 DNA is TGTGCCAGCAGCCCCCAAACAGGGGGCGGGGGGAACACTGAAGCTTTCTTT.

This rearrangement joins TRBV29-1 to TRBJ1-2; D gene ambiguous. V shed 3 bases and J shed 0 bases, with 11 bases lying between them. Looked up from germline, CDR1 is SQVTM and CDR2 is ANQGSEA. CDR3 length: 14 amino acids. The CDR3 region is CSVDSYSTNYGYTF. CDR3 in DNA: TGCAGCGTTGACTCCTACTCGACTAACTATGGCTACACCTTC.

V and J are TRBV12-5 and TRBJ1-2; D remains unclear. The V and J ends lost 5 bases and 6 bases respectively, with 13 bases between them. Per the germline V gene, CDR1 is LGHNT and CDR2 is FRNRAP. This CDR3 comprises 13 residues. The CDR3 region is CASGILGENGYTF. The CDR3 DNA is TGTGCTAGTGGTATCCTGGGAGAGAATGGCTACACCTTC.

The chain recombines TRBV5-5 with TRBJ2-7; D may be TRBD2 (6 bases). V was cut by 1 base and J by 2 bases, with 13 bases left in between. This CDR3 has 15 residues. Germline V gives CDR1 SGHKS, CDR2 YYEKEE (reference sequence). Written as DNA, the CDR3 is TGTGCCAGCAGCTTGCAGGGAGGCCCTACCTACGAGCAGTACTTC. It yields the protein CASSLQGGPTYEQYF.

The chain combines TRBV27 with TRBJ1-1, with unresolved D. The ends were cut back, 6 bases at V and 0 bases at J, with 8 bases in the middle. From germline, CDR1 is MNHEY and CDR2 SMNVEV (reference sequence). The CDR3 length is 13 residues. CDR3 coding DNA: TGTGCCAGCAGACTACTTATGAACACTGAAGCTTTCTTT. This gives the protein CASRLLMNTEAFF.

V is TRBV5-6 and J is TRBJ1-3, with D unresolved. Trimming cost V 3 bases and J 4 bases, with 8 bases left between them. The germline gives CDR1 SGHDT, CDR2 YYEEEE. CDR3 length: 13 residues. CDR3 loop: CASSSAGGNTIYF. CDR3 nucleotide sequence: TGTGCCAGCAGCTCCGCCGGGGGAAACACCATATATTTT.

V and J are TRBV4-1 and TRBJ1-1, with 7 bases matching TRBD1. The CDR3 runs 16 residues. Germline trimming cut 1 base from V and 0 bases from J; bases unmatched to any gene: 5. Per germline, CDR1 MGHRA and CDR2 YSYEKL. CDR3 loop: CASSQGPGQLNTEAFF. The CDR3 region has the DNA TGCGCCAGCAGCCAAGGTCCGGGACAGTTGAACACTGAAGCTTTCTTT.

The rearrangement links TRBV7-9 to TRBJ2-5; the match to TRBD1 covers 8 bases. There are 15 residues in the CDR3. V trimming: 5 bases; J trimming: 2 bases; junction bases outside the gene matches: 7. Germline V gene lookup returns CDR1 SEHNR and CDR2 FQNEAQ (reference sequence). CDR3 bases: TGTGCCAGCAGCGTAGACAGGGGTCGGCAAGAGACCCAGTACTTC. Protein product: CASSVDRGRQETQYF. The full variable domain, in which reference TRBV7-9 and TRBJ2-5 provide the parts outside the CDR3, is DTGVSQNPRHKITKRGQNVTFRCDPISEHNRLYWYRQTLGQGPEFLTYFQNEAQLEKSRLLSDRFSAERPKGSFSTLEIQRTEQGDSAMYLCASSVDRGRQETQYFGPGTRLLVL.

V is TRBV30 and J is TRBJ2-7; D not certain. Germline CDR1 reads GTSNPN; CDR2 reads SVGIG (reference sequence). The V gene lost 0 bases and the J gene lost 2 bases, with 14 bases spanning the gap. The CDR3 covers 15 residues. CDR3 nucleotides: TGTGCCTGGAGTGTTTCCACGGGTTTCGCCTACGAGCAGTACTTC. Protein sequence: CAWSVSTGFAYEQYF.

This clone was counted between two and nine times. The chain recombines TRBV5-6 with TRBJ2-7, with 9 positions matching TRBD1. The trim removed 4 bases at V and 2 bases at J, leaving 4 bases unmatched. CDR1 and CDR2 from the germline V gene are SGHDT and YYEEEE. The CDR3 totals 14 residues. CDR3 amino acids: CASSPGQGPYEQYF. CDR3 DNA: TGTGCCAGCAGCCCGGGACAGGGCCCCTACGAGCAGTACTTC.

This sequence joins TRBV11-1 and TRBJ2-2; 8 nucleotides align to TRBD2. Germline V gene sequence: CDR1 SGHAT, CDR2 FQDESV (reference sequence). This CDR3 comprises 16 residues. V lost 6 bases and J lost 0; bases outside the gene matches: 6. CDR3: CASRPPGLANTGELFF. CDR3 sequence (DNA): TGTGCCAGCAGACCTCCGGGACTAGCGAACACCGGGGAGCTGTTTTTT.

The V call is TRBV11-2, the J call TRBJ1-1; D gene ambiguous. Germline CDR1 SGHAT, CDR2 FQNNGV. The CDR3 is 13 amino acids. V was shortened by 3 bases and J by 1 base, with 6 bases between the two germline ends. DNA for the CDR3: TGTGCCAGCAGCTTTCGACAGAACACTGAAGCTTTCTTT. It specifies CASSFRQNTEAFF.

About this clone: One end of the junction varies from germline; a read error may be responsible. The rearrangement links TRBV28 to TRBJ2-7, with D unresolved. Germline V gene data show CDR1 as MDHEN and CDR2 as SYDVKM. This CDR3 contains 13 residues. The CDR3 reads CASSLPSSHEQYF. As DNA, the CDR3 is TGTGCCAGCAGCCTCCCCTCCTCCCACGAGCAGTACTTC. Based on the CDR3 plus reference TRBV28 and TRBJ2-7, the full variable domain is DVKVTQSSRYLVKRTGEKVFLECVQDMDHENMFWYRQDPGLGLRLIYFSYDVKMKEKGDIPEGYSVSREKKERFSLILESASTNQTSMYLCASSLPSSHEQYFGPGTRLTVT.

The chain has TRBV29-1 and TRBJ1-1, with TRBD1 matching over 9 bases. There are 14 residues in the CDR3. In germline, CDR1 is SQVTM, CDR2 ANQGSEA. J lost 1 base, V lost 7 bases, and 7 bases had no gene match. The CDR3 bases are TGCAGCGCCGGTACAGGGGGCTGGAACACTGAAGCTTTCTTT. Encoded protein: CSAGTGGWNTEAFF.

The gene calls are TRBV6-5 and TRBJ2-3; 8 nucleotides match TRBD2. Germline V gene data show CDR1 as MNHEY and CDR2 as SVGAGI. With V trimmed by 4 bases and J by 4 bases, 4 bases remained unmatched. CDR3 length: 14 residues. For the CDR3, the DNA is TGTGCCAGCAGTTCGACGGGAGGGGCAGATACGCAGTATTTT. As protein: CASSSTGGADTQYF.

V is TRBV5-6 and J is TRBJ2-7, with D possibly TRBD1 on 7 matching bases. The CDR3 spans 16 residues. V lost 3 bases to trimming and J lost 2 bases, with 18 bases between them. Germline assignment: CDR1 SGHDT and CDR2 YYEEEE. The CDR3 loop reads CASSWTGQGGAYEQYF. CDR3 coding DNA: TGTGCCAGCAGCTGGACCGGGCAGGGGGGAGCCTACGAGCAGTACTTC.

This clone has a single count. The genes are TRBV30 and TRBJ1-1; 7 bases line up with TRBD1. Germline assignment: CDR1 GTSNPN and CDR2 SVGIG (reference sequence). V was pared by 4 bases and J by 4 bases, with 12 bases of the junction left unmatched. This CDR3 contains 15 residues. This CDR3 is CAWTPSEGASTEAFF. The CDR3, as DNA: TGTGCCTGGACCCCATCCGAGGGGGCTAGCACTGAAGCTTTCTTT.

The chain is built from TRBV11-3 and TRBJ2-7; the D gene is possibly TRBD1 (6 bases). The V end was cut by 5 bases, the J end by 1 base, with 12 bases between. The CDR3 spans 14 residues. Germline CDR1 is SGHNT and CDR2 is YENEEA. CDR3 sequence reads: CASSKQGVSYEQYF. In DNA, the CDR3 is TGTGCCAGCAGCAAACAGGGAGTATCCTACGAGCAGTACTTC.

CDR3 nucleotide sequence: TGTGCCAGCAGCTCTCTCGACAGGGGGCCCTACAATGAGCAGTTCTTC. Translation gives CASSSLDRGPYNEQFF. This sequence joins TRBV11-2 and TRBJ2-1; 10 nucleotides agree with TRBD1. CDR1 SGHAT and CDR2 FQNNGV come from the germline V gene. This CDR3 contains 16 residues. Trimming removed 4 bases from V and 2 bases from J; junction bases left unmatched: 5.

This rearrangement joins TRBV27 to TRBJ1-2; the D is unclear. This CDR3 contains 13 residues. CDR1 is MNHEY, CDR2 SMNVEV, per germline (reference sequence). V was clipped by 5 bases and J by 7 bases, with 14 bases between them. The CDR3 DNA is TGTGCCAGCAGTCCCTCTCGGGGTCGTGGCTACACCTTC. Residues: CASSPSRGRGYTF.

This chain links TRBV13 with TRBJ1-6, with a tentative D call TRBD1 (6 bases). V lost 10 bases to trimming and J lost 7 bases, with 14 bases between them. CDR3 size: 13 residues. Germline CDR1 reads PRHDT; CDR2 reads FYEKMQ (reference sequence). The CDR3 DNA follows: TGTGCCACCCGGGACACCGGGAATTCACCCCTCCACTTT. Translated: CATRDTGNSPLHF.

V and J are TRBV9 and TRBJ2-3; tentatively, D is TRBD2 (5 bases). From germline, CDR1 is SGDLS and CDR2 YYNGEE. Trimming removed 2 bases at V and 2 bases at J, with 9 bases between. CDR3 length: 14 amino acids. The CDR3 DNA reads as TGTGCCAGCAGCGTGGGAGACCACACAGATACGCAGTATTTT. The encoded protein is CASSVGDHTDTQYF.

CDR3 nucleotides: TGTGCCAGCAGTGAGTTGGCTAGCGGGGGGGCGGATACGCAGTATTTT. Protein product: CASSELASGGADTQYF. The rearrangement uses TRBV2 and TRBJ2-3; 12 bases align to TRBD2. Germline loops: CDR1 SNHLY, CDR2 FYNNEI. CDR3 length: 16 amino acids. The trim removed 3 bases at V and 6 bases at J, leaving 7 bases unmatched.

V is TRBV3-1 (or the pseudogene TRBV3-2) and J is TRBJ2-3, with TRBD2 matching over 9 bases. Trimming cost V 0 bases and J 6 bases; bases outside gene matches: 13. Germline values: CDR1 LGHDT, CDR2 YNNKEL (reference sequence). The CDR3 has 18 residues. The CDR3 DNA sequence: TGTGCCAGCAGCCAAGAAGTGCCTCGCGGGGGGGCATCGGATACGCAGTATTTT. It translates to CASSQEVPRGGASDTQYF.

V gene TRBV6-6 combines with J gene TRBJ1-4; 9 nucleotides match TRBD1. V was pared by 6 bases and J by 5 bases, with 4 bases of the junction left unmatched. The CDR3 spans 14 residues. Germline CDR1 MNHNY, CDR2 SVGAGI (reference sequence). This chain's CDR3 is CASRRDRVNEKLFF. The CDR3 region has the DNA TGTGCCAGCAGACGGGACAGGGTGAATGAAAAACTGTTTTTT.

This clone was seen once. The same CDR3 also results from other DNA sequences found in this sample. The V call is TRBV12-3 or TRBV12-4, the J call TRBJ2-7; TRBD1 might be the D (5 bases). The V and J ends lost 5 bases and 3 bases respectively, with 8 bases between them. The CDR3 has 12 amino acids. The CDR3 spells CASSPQGYEQYF. CDR3 DNA sequence: TGTGCCAGCAGTCCTCAGGGCTACGAGCAGTACTTC.